A single count supports the clone carrying this T cell receptor (beta chain). This sample stems from a study of blood T cell repertoires in COVID-19. Study background: COVID-19 samples from acute and convalescent phases originated in the United States, Italy and Spain.

The germline CDR1 and CDR2 sequences are SGDLS and YYNGEE. J gave up 3 bases and V 0 bases, and 2 bases lay outside the gene matches. The CDR3 totals 14 residues. Those who participated ranged in age from roughly 18 to 95 years and resided in 20 to 25 US areas. In assigning cohorts, the study relied on participant-reported clinical history. As processed by the authors: Cell counts per sample came from amplifying reference gene primers. Repertoires were generated with immunoSEQ multiplex PCR, while TCRdb's copy carries only in-frame clones and drops some. The V and J calls and clone size were taken over from that table, and D and trimming were inferred from the DNA. The table lists around 300,000 clones, roughly 90% of them singletons.

Material: PBMCs or T cells enriched from blood (not recorded which). The genes are TRBV9 and TRBJ2-7, with TRBD1 identical over 8 bases. The TCR was taken from a woman between 18 and 29 years old with acute COVID-19. Here the CDR3 reads CASSVGTGLYEQYF. The CDR3, as DNA: TGTGCCAGCAGCGTAGGGACAGGGCTCTACGAGCAGTACTTC.